The rows below give T cell receptor beta chains drawn from one sample of a study of T-cell reconstitution after alpha-beta-depleted transplantation in children. TCRdb recomputed calls from the PCR reads with MiXCR, one row per CDR3 protein. The sample holds around 200,000 distinct CDR3 sequences; around a sixth are singletons and the top ten take about 45%. Sequencing was performed on PBMCs, mostly from graft donor cells, taken 360 days after TCRalphabeta/CD19-depleted stem cell transplant. Every receptor here comes from a male patient aged 2-15 years who had a stem cell transplant for acute lymphoblastic leukemia, so the T cells may come from the graft donor. The CDR3 runs from the conserved cysteine through the conserved F or W. D genes are given only for firm matches. The size field is filled for only some rows; it gives once, few, many or a size class.

few,TRBJ1-2,.,TRBV4-3,TGCGCCAGCAGCCAAGGTGCGGAAGCTAACTATGGCTACACCTTC,CASSQGAEANYGYTF
many,TRBJ1-2,TRBD1,TRBV5-1,TGCGCCAGCAGCTTGGGGGACAGGAGCTATGGCTACACCTTC,CASSLGDRSYGYTF
.,TRBJ2-3,TRBD1,TRBV28,TGTGCCAGCAGATCCGGGACAGCAAGCACAGATACGCAGTATTTT,CASRSGTASTDTQYF
few,TRBJ1-2,.,TRBV20-1,TGCAGTGCTAGCGTTACTCCGGGGAGCTATGGCTACACCTTC,CSASVTPGSYGYTF
few,TRBJ1-5,TRBD1,TRBV12-3/TRBV12-4,TGTGCCAGCAGTTTTACAGGGGATCAGCCCCAGCATTTT,CASSFTGDQPQHF
few,TRBJ2-3,.,TRBV7-6,TGTGCCAGCAGCGAAAGGACAGCTCACACAGATACGCAGTATTTT,CASSERTAHTDTQYF
.,TRBJ2-4,TRBD1,TRBV5-5,TGTGCCAGCAGGGGACAGGCACTAGCCAAAAACATTCAGTACTTC,CASRGQALAKNIQYF
.,TRBJ1-5,.,TRBV5-5,TGTGCCAGCAGCTTCTATCTTGTCACGGCTAATCAGCCCCAGCATTTT,CASSFYLVTANQPQHF
many,TRBJ1-2,.,TRBV12-3/TRBV12-4,TGTGCCAGCAGTTTAATGGGGCTGGGGGGCGATGGCTACACCTTC,CASSLMGLGGDGYTF
.,TRBJ2-1,TRBD2,TRBV12-3/TRBV12-4,TGTGCCAGCAGTTCCGGACTAGCGGGGGGAGTGGTAGAGCAGTTCTTC,CASSSGLAGGVVEQFF
.,TRBJ2-2,.,TRBV12-3/TRBV12-4,TGTGCCAGCAGTCCGGTATTGATGGGAGGACTGTTTTTT,CASSPVLMGGLFF
.,TRBJ2-7,.,TRBV11-2,TGTGCCAGCGGATTTACACCCGAGCAGTACTTC,CASGFTPEQYF
.,TRBJ1-4,.,TRBV20-1,TGCAGTGCTAGAGATATGTCCCGTGGAACTAATGAAAAACTGTTTTTT,CSARDMSRGTNEKLFF
few,TRBJ1-1,TRBD1,TRBV2,TGTGCCAGCAGTGATGACAGGGGTCTGAACACTGAAGCTTTCTTT,CASSDDRGLNTEAFF
medium-sized,TRBJ2-1,TRBD2,TRBV7-8,TGTGCCAGCAGCTCCGGGACTAGCGGGAGATTTGAGCAGTTCTTC,CASSSGTSGRFEQFF
few,TRBJ2-7,.,TRBV7-8,TGTGCCAGCAGCTTAGAAGAGGGGGGGATCCTCTACGAGCAGTACTTC,CASSLEEGGILYEQYF
few,TRBJ2-3,TRBD1,TRBV2,TGTGCCAGCAGTGATGGGACAGGGGCGAGAGACACGCAGTATTTT,CASSDGTGARDTQYF
.,TRBJ2-2,.,TRBV20-1,TGCAGTGCTAGGATAAGGGTGGCTGCCGGGGAGCTGTTTTTT,CSARIRVAAGELFF
.,TRBJ2-5,.,TRBV6-2/TRBV6-3,TGTGCCAGCAGTTACAACCCTTATACCAGCGGTCGCGTAGGGGAGACCCAGTACTTC,CASSYNPYTSGRVGETQYF
.,TRBJ2-2,.,TRBV7-9,TGTGCCAGCAAACCCCTCGGGAACGCGAACACCGGGGAGCTGTTTTTT,CASKPLGNANTGELFF
.,TRBJ1-1,.,TRBV10-3,TGTGCCATCAGTGAGTTCCGGGGCCGAAGCACTGAAGCTTTCTTT,CAISEFRGRSTEAFF